This T cell receptor (beta chain) was observed in a study of T cell repertoires in breast cancer. Study background: Healthy controls: nine donors.

Paired alpha-beta TCRs of CD8+ T cells were analyzed by expanded emulsion RT-PCR. Findings of the study overall: Emulsion RT-PCR gave a qualitative, not quantitative, TCR profile. TRBV7 predominance in shared TCRs may reflect tumor recognition or mispriming.

Germline V gene data show CDR1 as MNHEY and CDR2 as SMNVEV (reference sequence). The CDR3 length is 10 residues. Trimming left V 6 bases short and J 12 bases short, with 12 bases between. During the second nested PCR, blocking oligonucleotides suppressed genes that were not paired. Each emulsion RT-PCR held roughly 5,000-280,000 T cells with C-region, Stepout and V-region primers. TCRdb used MiXCR to reprocess the emulsion pairing reads, holding one entry per CDR3 protein. This sample has about 40,000 distinct CDR3 sequences, with under 60% found just once. In regard to this clonotype: Its antigen is not identified. This sequence may be a read error, since a much larger clone differs from it by one base.

The receptor's source is a pool of human donors with breast cancer or a healthy control (not recorded which). This sequence joins TRBV27 and TRBJ2-7; tentatively, D is TRBD1 (5 bases). The sequenced sample was CD8+ T cells. This CDR3 reads CASRGAKRYF. The CDR3 nucleotides are TGTGCCAGCAGAGGGGCTAAGCGGTACTTC.